This T cell receptor (beta chain) was observed in a study of shared clonotypes between healthy human individuals (TCRdb year 2020). Regarding the study in general: A few men and two women, aged 18 to 49 years, made up the cohort. For each donor, CD4 naive and CD4 memory were each run on three plates, CD8 naive on two plates, and CD8 memory on one plate. The study deeply sequenced blood TCR repertoires of about 5 healthy adults to estimate repertoire size and the extent of clonotype sharing between individuals. Different laboratories and diverse techniques were used to prepare libraries and sequence TCR repertoires, to increase sequencing depth and limit assay-specific biases. Leukapheresis yielded between about 0.85 and 10 billion PBMCs per donor. The full study reports these points: Pairwise subsampling indicated that sequencing depth was expected to affect the degree of clonotype sharing among donors. Naive subsets generally had larger estimated clonotype richness than memory subsets. Sharing across several donors was observed for about 5% of naive CD4, about 4% of naive CD8, 2% to 2.5% of memory CD4, and about 0.39% of memory CD8 clonotypes. Only blood was sampled, and tissue TCR repertoires likely differ from those in blood. Higher generation probabilities were observed for clonotypes shared by all four sorted-subset donors than for non-shared clonotypes. Even with the large sequencing depth, rarefaction of the sorted-subset datasets indicated that sequencing was incomplete. Because the study included only a small number of donors, the genetic and exposure-history diversity represented was limited.

Using the deep immunoSEQ assay, TCR CDR3 regions were amplified from genomic DNA by multiplex PCR. Extracted genomic DNA from each cell subset was distributed evenly across all wells of several immunoSEQ 96-well plates, and each plate was treated as a replicate. For sorted subsets, about 200 ng genomic DNA, equal to about 30,000 T cell genomes, was loaded into each replicate PCR. Purified libraries were measured with a Qubit 3.0 fluorometer, size-checked on a Bioanalyzer 2100, and measured again with the KAPA Library Quantification kit. Every immunoSEQ 96-well plate was sequenced on a dedicated single-read 150-cycle Illumina NextSeq 550 flow cell. The paper's processing steps were these. The immunoSEQ output contained only junctional sequences without quality scores, so filtering could not match that applied to full-length reads. Sequences were annotated with PyIR, a Python wrapper for IgBLAST v1.9, using IMGT germline references to assign V/J genes and CDR3. Any read was removed if the V/J assignment was weak (E-value above 1e-6), the CDR3 was missing, or the read contained stop codons, out-of-frame junctions, or ambiguous translated residues. V3J clonotypes were defined by identical inferred V gene, J gene, and CDR3 amino acid sequence. Percentage overlap between repertoires was computed as shared unique clonotypes divided by the size of the smaller repertoire. RTK rarefaction, the Chao1 estimator, and Recon v2.1 estimates of unobserved clonotypes were used to assess repertoire richness. OLGA was used to compute generation probabilities for all TCRbeta clonotypes that the gDNA method yielded from a handful of donors. This immuneACCESS table, as held by TCRdb, lists in-frame sequences with V and J called but not all clones. Of the missing ones, under half trace to an unresolved V gene in checked studies; the others have no known cause. Clonal size and the V and J genes are those of that table, whereas D and trimming came from the DNA. In this sample the table shows around 1.9 million clones, just over 90% of which occur a single time. The ten largest clones represent roughly 1.7% of the sample.

CDR1 and CDR2 (WSHSY, SAAADI) derive from the germline V gene. The CDR3, from cysteine to phenylalanine, totals 14 residues. The only DNA kept is the CDR3, 42 bases in frame from the first base. Germline trimming amounts to 2 bases on V and 3 bases on J, with 4 as the count of junction bases outside the gene matches. CD8 naive samples consisted of CD45RO-negative cells that were positively selected for CCR7, yielding a CD45RA+CCR7+ population without TemRA cells. Healthy HIV-negative adults with no recently reported acute infections or vaccinations were included as donors. All donors were Caucasian adults living in Nashville, Tennessee, USA. After blood collection by leukapheresis, PBMCs were isolated using Ficoll-Histopaque density gradient centrifugation and then cryopreserved in the vapor phase of liquid nitrogen. Purity and quantity of every magnetically sorted T cell population were checked by analytical flow cytometry. Genomic DNA was isolated from each sorted fraction and quantified by UV absorbance on a Nanodrop 2000c.

Comment on this clone: Its specific antigen is unknown. One base away there is no much larger clone; base qualities are not given.

Recombination linked TRBV10-2 to TRBJ2-7, with 7 bases aligning to TRBD2. The source of this sequence is a man younger than 35 in good health. Some clones in this sample may be carry-over from other donors' samples. Input material: naive CD8+ T cells from PBMCs. Explained via the paper, the cell subset or site label denotes: CD45RA+CCR7+. The CDR3 region: CASSEGLGNYEQYF. In nucleotides, the sequence is TGCGCCAGCAGTGAGGGACTAGGAAACTACGAGCAGTACTTC.